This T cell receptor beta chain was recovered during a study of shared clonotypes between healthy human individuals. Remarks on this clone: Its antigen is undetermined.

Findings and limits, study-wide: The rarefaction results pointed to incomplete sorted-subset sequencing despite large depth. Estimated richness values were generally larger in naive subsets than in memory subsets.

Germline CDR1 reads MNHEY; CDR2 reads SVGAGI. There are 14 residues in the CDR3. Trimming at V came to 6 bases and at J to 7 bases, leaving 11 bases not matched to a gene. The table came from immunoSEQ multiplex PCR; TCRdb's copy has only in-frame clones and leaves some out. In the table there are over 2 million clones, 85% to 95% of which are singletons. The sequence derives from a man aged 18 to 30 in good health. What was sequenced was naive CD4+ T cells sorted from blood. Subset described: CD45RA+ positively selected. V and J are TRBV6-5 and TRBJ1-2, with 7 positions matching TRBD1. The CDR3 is CASRPPGGGFGYTF. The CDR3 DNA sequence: TGTGCCAGCAGACCCCCAGGGGGAGGGTTTGGCTACACCTTC.